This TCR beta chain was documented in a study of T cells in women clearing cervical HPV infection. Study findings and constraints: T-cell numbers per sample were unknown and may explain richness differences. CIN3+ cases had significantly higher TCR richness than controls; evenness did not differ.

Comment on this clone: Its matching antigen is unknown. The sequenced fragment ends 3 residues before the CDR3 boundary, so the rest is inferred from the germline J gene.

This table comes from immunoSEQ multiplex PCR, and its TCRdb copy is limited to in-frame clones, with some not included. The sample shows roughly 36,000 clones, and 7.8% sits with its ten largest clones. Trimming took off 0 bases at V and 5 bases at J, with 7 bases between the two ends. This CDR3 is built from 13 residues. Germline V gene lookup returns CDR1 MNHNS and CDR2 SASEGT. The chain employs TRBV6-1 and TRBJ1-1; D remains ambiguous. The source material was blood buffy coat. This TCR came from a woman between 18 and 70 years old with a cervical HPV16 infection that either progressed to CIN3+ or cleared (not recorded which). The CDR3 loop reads CASSEAIGTEAFF. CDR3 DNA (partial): TGTGCCAGCAGTGAAGCAATAGGGACTGAA.